This T cell receptor (beta chain) appears in the sequencing data of a study of cytomegalovirus exposure and HLA in healthy donors. Across the whole study: Around 77 million unique TCRs from HLA-typed donors made up an early data release. General observations from the study: An analysis done earlier found most TCR beta V segments productive about 90% or about 30% of the time. Diagnosis of cytomegalovirus status made by the classifier reportedly showed high specificity and sensitivity. It was 150 to 200 TCR beta chains that were listed as cytomegalovirus-associated.

The PCR had 60 Vbeta and 13 Jbeta primers. The method was immunoSEQ multiplex PCR; TCRdb's version includes in-frame clones alone and lacks a portion of them. The data hold about 170,000 clones, with roughly four fifths observed a single time. On this clone itself: The antigen remains undetermined. Other nucleotide sequences in the sample specify the same CDR3.

The length of the CDR3 is 14 residues. J lost 7 bases, V lost 1 base, and 1 base had no gene match. CDR1 and CDR2 from the germline V gene are SGHTA and FQGNSA. This chain uses TRBV7-2 with TRBJ1-4; 9 bases agree with TRBD1. The sample consisted of PBMCs. This clonotype was obtained from a woman in her twenties or thirties in good health and CMV-seropositive. The CDR3 region is CASSLGGQGEKLFF. CDR3 bases: TGTGCCAGCAGCTTAGGGGGACAGGGTGAAAAACTGTTTTTT.